A single sample gave rise to the 8 T cell receptor beta chains below, sequenced in a study of regulatory T cells in long-lasting Graves disease. The TCR beta library used iRepertoire HTBI primers with Arm-PCR amplification of CDR3. TCRdb re-called the multiplex PCR reads through MiXCR, storing one row per CDR3 protein. This sample yields 450,000 to 650,000 distinct CDR3 sequences, of which about 16% are seen a single time; around 25% belongs to the top ten. Time point specified: newly diagnosed GD, antithyroid drugs for less than 3 months. PBMC-derived RNA was used for the TCR library. These same data were also listed under a study on T cells in Graves' hyperthyroidism and ophthalmopathy.

The sequenced sample was peripheral blood mononuclear cells (PBMCs), obtained at new diagnosis, from a patient treated with antithyroid drugs. These TCRs come from a middle-aged woman with Graves disease.

This clonotype occurred many times. V and J are TRBV12-3 or TRBV12-4 and TRBJ1-6, with unresolved D. Trimming pared 6 bases from V and 10 bases from J, leaving 10 bases between. CDR3 length equals 12 residues. Written as DNA, the CDR3 is TGTGCCAGCAGGTCTGGCGGCTCACCCCTCCACTTT. This codes for CASRSGGSPLHF.

V gene TRBV5-1 combines with J gene TRBJ2-5, with TRBD2 matching 7 bases. The CDR3 is 14 residues long. From germline, CDR1 is SGHRS and CDR2 YFSETQ. The ends lost 8 bases at V and 2 bases at J; junction bases unmatched: 9. DNA of the CDR3: TGCGCCAGTGGCGGCAGCGGGGATCAAGAGACCCAGTACTTC. This translates into CASGGSGDQETQYF.

This clonotype was detected ten times or more. The V gene is TRBV15, the J gene TRBJ1-4; D is perhaps TRBD1 (5 bases). Per germline, CDR1 LNHNV and CDR2 YYDKDF (reference sequence). The CDR3 loop spans 14 amino acids. Trimming took off 8 bases at V and 4 bases at J, with 14 bases between the two ends. Written as DNA, the CDR3 is TGTGCCACCTGTTTCGGCAGGGATAATGAAAAACTGTTTTTT. Its translation is CATCFGRDNEKLFF.

This clonotype was picked up a small number of times. J is TRBJ2-5 and V is TRBV7-3; D perhaps matches TRBD2 (7 bases). The CDR3 spans 16 residues. Trimming stripped 0 bases from V and 5 bases from J, with 16 bases between. Germline CDR1 is SGHTA and CDR2 is FQGTGA. CDR3 sequence reads: CASSLTLGGGRETQYF. CDR3 DNA: TGTGCCAGCAGCTTAACGTTGGGGGGGGGCCGGGAGACCCAGTACTTC.

CDR3 bases: TGTGCCAGCAGTTACGACAGAACTGGGGCCAACGTCCTGACTTTC. Protein: CASSYDRTGANVLTF. The chain joins TRBV12-3 or TRBV12-4 to TRBJ2-6, with TRBD1 as a possible D gene (5 bases). With 4 bases removed from V and 2 bases from J, the gap between germline ends came to 9 bases. The CDR3 is made up of 15 amino acids.

This clonotype was seen repeatedly, ten times or more. The chain carries TRBV30 and TRBJ2-7; no firm D call. The CDR3 totals 13 residues. Per the germline V gene, CDR1 is GTSNPN and CDR2 is SVGIG (reference sequence). Trimming pared 3 bases from V and 3 bases from J, leaving 12 bases between. The CDR3 coding sequence is TGTGCCTGGAGGGCTGACGGTCACTACGAGCAGTACTTC. Translation gives CAWRADGHYEQYF.

This clonotype was recorded at least ten times. The J gene is TRBJ2-1, the V gene TRBV5-1; 8 nucleotides align to TRBD1. This CDR3 contains 15 residues. Germline loops: CDR1 SGHRS, CDR2 YFSETQ. V lost 4 bases and J lost 6; bases outside the gene matches: 9. CDR3: CASSTGGTLVNEQFF. In nucleotides, the CDR3 is TGCGCCAGCAGCACAGGGGGTACCTTGGTCAATGAGCAGTTCTTC.

The chain recombines TRBV3-1 with TRBJ1-2; D gene unclear. V lost 4 bases to trimming and J lost 0 bases, with 18 bases between them. This CDR3 region has 17 residues. From germline, CDR1 is LGHDT and CDR2 YNNKEL (reference sequence). The CDR3 DNA sequence: TGTGCCAGCAGCCCCCGGATCGGGATGGGTGCTAACTATGGCTACACCTTC. It is translated as CASSPRIGMGANYGYTF.